This passage covers 2 T cell receptor beta chains from one sample sequenced in a study of early T cells in non-severe SARS-CoV-2 infection. TCRdb called the 5' RACE reads again in MiXCR, with one record for every CDR3 protein. The data hold under 50,000 distinct CDR3 sequences, with approximately 4.1% observed a single time. Material: whole blood. All receptors derive from an adult who was a healthcare worker with PCR-confirmed SARS-CoV-2 infection or an uninfected control (not recorded which).

This clonotype appeared many times. This sequence joins TRBV29-1 and TRBJ2-7, with D perhaps matching TRBD1 (5 bases). The CDR3 consists of 11 residues. V lost 4 bases, J lost 8 bases, and 12 bases lay in between. Germline-derived CDR1 and CDR2 are SQVTM and ANQGSEA. DNA of the CDR3: TGCAGCGTTGTATCTGGGGCTCAGCAGTACTTC. This gives the protein CSVVSGAQQYF.

This clonotype was detected a few times. The chain couples TRBV19 to TRBJ2-7; 8 positions match TRBD1. This CDR3 spans 15 amino acids. The V gene end was trimmed by 3 bases and the J gene end by 6 bases; junction bases not matched to a gene: 10. CDR1 and CDR2 (germline): LNHDA, SQIVND (reference sequence). CDR3 sequence (DNA): TGTGCCAGTAGTATCACCGGGACAGGAGGGGCCGAGCAGTACTTC. Translating it yields CASSITGTGGAEQYF.